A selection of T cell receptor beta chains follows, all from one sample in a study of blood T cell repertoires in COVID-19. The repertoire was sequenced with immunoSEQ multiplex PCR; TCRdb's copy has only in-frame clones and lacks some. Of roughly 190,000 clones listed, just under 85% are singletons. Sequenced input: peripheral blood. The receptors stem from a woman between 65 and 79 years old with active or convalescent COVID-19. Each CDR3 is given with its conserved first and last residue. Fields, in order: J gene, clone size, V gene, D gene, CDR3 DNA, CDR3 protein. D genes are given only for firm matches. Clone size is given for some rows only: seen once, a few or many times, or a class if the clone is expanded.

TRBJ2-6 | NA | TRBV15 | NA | TGTGCCACCAGCAGAGGACAGGCCTACTCTGGGGCCAACGTCCTGACTTTC | CATSRGQAYSGANVLTF
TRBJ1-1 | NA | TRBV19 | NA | TGTGCCAGTAGTATAGGACCCCCGGGGTTGAACACTGAAGCTTTCTTT | CASSIGPPGLNTEAFF
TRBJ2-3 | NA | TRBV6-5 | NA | TGTGCCAGCAGTTTACTCCCGTTCACAGATACGCAGTATTTT | CASSLLPFTDTQYF
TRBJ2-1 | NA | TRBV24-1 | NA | TGTGCCACCAGTGACCCAGCCACTAGCAATGAGCAGTTCTTC | CATSDPATSNEQFF
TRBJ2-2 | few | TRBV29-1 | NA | TGCAGCGTTGATGCGGCGAACACCGGGGAGCTGTTTTTT | CSVDAANTGELFF
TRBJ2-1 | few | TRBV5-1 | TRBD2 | TGCGCCAGCAGCATAACTAGCGGGACGTCCTACAATGAGCAGTTCTTC | CASSITSGTSYNEQFF
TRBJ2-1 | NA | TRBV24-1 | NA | TGTGCCACCAGGACCGAGGGGGATGAGCAGTTCTTC | CATRTEGDEQFF
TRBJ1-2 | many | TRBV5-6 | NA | TGTGCCAGCAGTTTCCCGCCTCCTACCGGGAAAAGGTATGGCTACACCTTC | CASSFPPPTGKRYGYTF
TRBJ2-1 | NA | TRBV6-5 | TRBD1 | TGTGCCAGCAGTTACGGGGACAGGGGGGACAATGAGCAGTTCTTC | CASSYGDRGDNEQFF
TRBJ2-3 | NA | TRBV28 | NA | TGTGCCAGCAGTTCCCAGGGACTCCGCCGGGGCACAGATACGCAGTATTTT | CASSSQGLRRGTDTQYF
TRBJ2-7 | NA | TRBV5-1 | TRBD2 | TGCGCCAGCAGTTCCCGGACTAGCGGGAGGGACGAGCAGTACTTC | CASSSRTSGRDEQYF
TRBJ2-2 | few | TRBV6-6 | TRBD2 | TGTGCCAGCAGGACTAGCGGGAGGGCGAACACCGGGGAGCTGTTTTTT | CASRTSGRANTGELFF
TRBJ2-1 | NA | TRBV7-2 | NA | TGTGCCAGCAGCTTAGGGCCTGGCGGAGGGTACAATGAGCAGTTCTTC | CASSLGPGGGYNEQFF
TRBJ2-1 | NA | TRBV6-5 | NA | TGTGCCAGCAGCAAAGAGAGCTCCTACAATGAGCAGTTCTTC | CASSKESSYNEQFF
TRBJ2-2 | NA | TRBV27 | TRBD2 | TGTGCCAGCAGTTTACGTAGCGGGAGGGTCGGCGGGGAGCTGTTTTTT | CASSLRSGRVGGELFF
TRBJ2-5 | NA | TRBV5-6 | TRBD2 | TGTGCCAGCAGCTTGAGGACTAGCGGTTCTCAAGAGACCCAGTACTTC | CASSLRTSGSQETQYF
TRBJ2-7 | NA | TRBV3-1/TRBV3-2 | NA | TGTGCCAGCAGCCAAGGTCGGGCGGGACTCCATACCTACGAGCAGTACTTC | CASSQGRAGLHTYEQYF
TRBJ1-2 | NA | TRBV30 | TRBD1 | TGTGCCTGGAGTAGACAGGGAGAGTGTGGCTACACCTTC | CAWSRQGECGYTF
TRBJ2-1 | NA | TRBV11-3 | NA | TGTGCCAGCAGCTTAGCATGGCGGAATGAGCAGTTCTTC | CASSLAWRNEQFF
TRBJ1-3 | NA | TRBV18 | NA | TGTGCCAGCTCACAACCTACAGGGAATGGAAACACCATATATTTT | CASSQPTGNGNTIYF
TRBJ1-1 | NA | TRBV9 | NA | TGTGCCAGCAGCACGGGGACTGAGGGGGCTTTCTTT | CASSTGTEGAFF
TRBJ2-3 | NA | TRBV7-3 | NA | TGTGCCAGCAGCTTAAACTCCCTCGACACAGATACGCAGTATTTT | CASSLNSLDTDTQYF
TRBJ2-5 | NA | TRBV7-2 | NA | TGTGCCAGCAGCTTAGCGGGCTCGCCCCAAGAGACCCAGTACTTC | CASSLAGSPQETQYF
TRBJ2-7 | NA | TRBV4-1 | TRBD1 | TGCGCCAGCAGCCAAGAGTCGACAGGGGGCTACGAGCAGTACTTC | CASSQESTGGYEQYF
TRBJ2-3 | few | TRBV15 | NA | TGTGCCACCAGCAGAGCCCTCACAGATACGCAGTATTTT | CATSRALTDTQYF
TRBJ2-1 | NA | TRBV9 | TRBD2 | TGTGCCAGCAGCGGAGAGCGGGAGTGGAGGGGTGAGCAGTTCTTC | CASSGEREWRGEQFF
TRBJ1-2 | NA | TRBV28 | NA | TGTGCCAGCAGTTTGTGGCAGGGTGAGGTCTATGGCTACACCTTC | CASSLWQGEVYGYTF
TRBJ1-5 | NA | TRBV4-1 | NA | TGCGCCAGCAGCCAGTCTCCCTTTATGCAGCCCCAGCATTTT | CASSQSPFMQPQHF
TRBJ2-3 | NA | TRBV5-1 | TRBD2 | TGCGCCAGCAGCCAACGGACTAGCGGGCCTACCACGCAGTATTTT | CASSQRTSGPTTQYF
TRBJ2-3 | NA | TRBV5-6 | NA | TGTGCCAGCAGCCAGCGAGTTATTGCAGATACGCAGTATTTT | CASSQRVIADTQYF
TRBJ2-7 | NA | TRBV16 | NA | TGTGCCAGCAGCCAACGCGGCTACGAGCAGTACTTC | CASSQRGYEQYF
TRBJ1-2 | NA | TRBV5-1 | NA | TGCGCCAGCAGCTCCTCAATAACAGGGAACTATGGCTACACCTTC | CASSSSITGNYGYTF
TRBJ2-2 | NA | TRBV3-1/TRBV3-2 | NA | TGTGCCAGCAGAAGTCACGGTCCCGGGGAGCTGTTTTTT | CASRSHGPGELFF
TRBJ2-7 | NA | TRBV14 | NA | TGTGCCAGCAGCCAAGAAGCAGGGGATGGCGGCTACGAGCAGTACTTC | CASSQEAGDGGYEQYF
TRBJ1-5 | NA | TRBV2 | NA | TGTGCCAGCAGCAAAAATAGCAATCAGCCCCAGCATTTT | CASSKNSNQPQHF
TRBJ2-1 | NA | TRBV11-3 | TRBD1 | TGTGCCAGCAGCCTAAGGACAGGGAGTAATGAGCAGTTCTTC | CASSLRTGSNEQFF
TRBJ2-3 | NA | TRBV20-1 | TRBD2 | TGCAGTGCTAGTATATGGAGATTTGGACTAGCGGGACCATCGTGGACAGATACGCAGTATTTT | CSASIWRFGLAGPSWTDTQYF